Below, 4 T cell receptor beta chains from the same sample are listed, as sequenced in a study of T-cell memory formation after mild COVID-19. TCRdb independently ran MiXCR on the 5' RACE reads; one entry per CDR3 protein. The data show roughly 100,000 distinct CDR3 sequences, roughly 12% seen once. Specimen: PBMCs or a T cell subset sorted from them (not recorded which). The receptor set was obtained from an adult woman who had mild COVID-19 (a few samples of this study predate the infection). Cell type and time point are not known.

The chain carries TRBV5-1 and TRBJ2-7; 12 bases fit TRBD2. The CDR3 totals 14 residues. Germline loops: CDR1 SGHRS, CDR2 YFSETQ. V lost 9 bases, J lost 4 bases, and 8 bases stayed unmatched. The CDR3 reads CANNTSGGMYEQYF. The CDR3 DNA reads as TGCGCCAACAACACTAGCGGGGGGATGTACGAGCAGTACTTC.

The CDR3, as DNA: TGCAGCGTTGAGAAGGCTAGCGGGAACAATGAGCAGTTCTTC. As protein: CSVEKASGNNEQFF. The chain links TRBV29-1 to TRBJ2-1; 9 nucleotides agree with TRBD2. Germline values: CDR1 SQVTM, CDR2 ANQGSEA. This CDR3 is 14 amino acids long. V lost 3 bases to trimming and J lost 5 bases; unmatched junction nucleotides: 5.

This clonotype showed up just a few times. The chain is built from TRBV7-9 and TRBJ2-7; D tentatively fits TRBD1 or TRBD2 (5 bases each). Trimming took off 4 bases at V and 2 bases at J, with 15 bases between the two ends. The germline gives CDR1 SEHNR, CDR2 FQNEAQ (reference sequence). The CDR3 runs 15 residues. CDR3 residues: CASSSVTGPTYEQYF. CDR3 sequence (DNA): TGTGCCAGCAGCTCCGTGACGGGGCCAACCTACGAGCAGTACTTC.

J is TRBJ2-3 and V is TRBV12-3 or TRBV12-4; TRBD1 might be the D (5 bases). Trimming removed 3 bases at V and 11 bases at J, with 9 bases between. The CDR3 loop spans 11 amino acids. The CDR3 bases are TGTGCCAGCAGTTTGGGGCCAGGGCAGTATTTT. It yields the protein CASSLGPGQYF.